The rows below give T cell receptor beta chains drawn from one sample of a study of control samples from healthy donors and cancer patients. Measured with immunoSEQ multiplex PCR; TCRdb has only the in-frame clones, and not every one. Among 98,000 or so clones listed, around three quarters were seen once. The sample consisted of blood. The receptors derive from a woman aged 25 to 39 in good health. Both conserved end residues are part of each CDR3. The D gene is left open where the match is weak. Some rows have no size entry. The others give once, few or many, or a class for an expanded clone.

d_call: TRBD2
j_call: TRBJ2-3
v_call: TRBV12-5
clone_size: NA
cdr3_aa: CASGSGTSGGGTDTQYF
cdr3_nt: TGTGCTAGTGGTTCCGGAACTAGCGGGGGGGGAACAGATACGCAGTATTTT

d_call: TRBD1
j_call: TRBJ2-1
v_call: TRBV13
clone_size: NA
cdr3_aa: CASRGSDRGDEQFF
cdr3_nt: TGTGCCAGCAGGGGGTCCGACAGGGGTGATGAGCAGTTCTTC

d_call: NA
j_call: TRBJ2-3
v_call: TRBV11-1
clone_size: NA
cdr3_aa: CASSLAWGPTDTQYF
cdr3_nt: TGTGCCAGCAGCTTAGCGTGGGGACCCACAGATACGCAGTATTTT

d_call: NA
j_call: TRBJ1-1
v_call: TRBV10-2
clone_size: few
cdr3_aa: CASRPVGTEAFF
cdr3_nt: TGCGCCAGCAGGCCCGTGGGGACTGAAGCTTTCTTT

d_call: NA
j_call: TRBJ2-7
v_call: TRBV6-1
clone_size: NA
cdr3_aa: CASSERGRASYEQYF
cdr3_nt: TGTGCCAGCAGTGAAAGGGGGAGGGCCTCCTACGAGCAGTACTTC

d_call: NA
j_call: TRBJ2-4
v_call: TRBV5-3
clone_size: NA
cdr3_aa: CARSGRRRNIQYF
cdr3_nt: TGTGCCAGAAGCGGAAGGAGGAGAAACATTCAGTACTTC

d_call: TRBD1
j_call: TRBJ2-3
v_call: TRBV5-1
clone_size: NA
cdr3_aa: CASAPGQGLLLTDTQYF
cdr3_nt: TGCGCCAGCGCACCGGGACAGGGCCTTCTCTTAACAGATACGCAGTATTTT

d_call: NA
j_call: TRBJ2-7
v_call: TRBV29-1
clone_size: NA
cdr3_aa: CSVEEPRLGQYF
cdr3_nt: TGCAGCGTTGAAGAACCCAGGCTAGGGCAGTACTTC

d_call: NA
j_call: TRBJ1-1
v_call: TRBV18
clone_size: NA
cdr3_aa: CASSPQGGVNTEAFF
cdr3_nt: TGTGCCAGCTCACCGCAGGGCGGCGTGAACACTGAAGCTTTCTTT

d_call: NA
j_call: TRBJ2-2
v_call: TRBV11-2
clone_size: NA
cdr3_aa: CASSSQGTGELFF
cdr3_nt: TGTGCCAGCAGCTCACAGGGCACCGGGGAGCTGTTTTTT

d_call: TRBD1
j_call: TRBJ1-2
v_call: TRBV30
clone_size: NA
cdr3_aa: CAWRGQGDYGYTF
cdr3_nt: TGTGCCTGGAGGGGACAGGGTGACTATGGCTACACCTTC

d_call: TRBD1
j_call: TRBJ1-2
v_call: TRBV3-1/TRBV3-2
clone_size: NA
cdr3_aa: CASSHTTGAGNYGYTF
cdr3_nt: TGTGCCAGCAGCCACACGACAGGGGCAGGGAACTATGGCTACACCTTC

d_call: NA
j_call: TRBJ2-1
v_call: TRBV5-6
clone_size: NA
cdr3_aa: CASSLVLHYNEQFF
cdr3_nt: TGTGCCAGCAGCTTGGTACTCCACTACAATGAGCAGTTCTTC

d_call: NA
j_call: TRBJ2-2
v_call: TRBV5-6
clone_size: NA
cdr3_aa: CASSLYSGGSGNTGELFF
cdr3_nt: TGTGCCAGCAGCTTGTATTCGGGTGGTAGCGGGAACACCGGGGAGCTGTTTTTT

d_call: NA
j_call: TRBJ1-3
v_call: TRBV9
clone_size: NA
cdr3_aa: CASSVATDPGNTIYF
cdr3_nt: TGTGCCAGCAGCGTAGCGACGGACCCTGGAAACACCATATATTTT

d_call: NA
j_call: TRBJ2-7
v_call: TRBV7-2
clone_size: few
cdr3_aa: CASSWGGVQYF
cdr3_nt: TGTGCCAGCAGCTGGGGCGGGGTGCAGTACTTC

d_call: TRBD1
j_call: TRBJ1-2
v_call: TRBV3-1/TRBV3-2
clone_size: once
cdr3_aa: CASSQIQGAGGYTF
cdr3_nt: TGTGCCAGCAGCCAAATCCAGGGGGCGGGTGGCTACACCTTC

d_call: NA
j_call: TRBJ2-1
v_call: TRBV3-1/TRBV3-2
clone_size: NA
cdr3_aa: CASSQVSGGNNEQFF
cdr3_nt: TGTGCCAGCAGCCAAGTTAGCGGAGGTAACAATGAGCAGTTCTTC

d_call: NA
j_call: TRBJ1-4
v_call: TRBV6-5
clone_size: NA
cdr3_aa: CASSDGLVGKLFF
cdr3_nt: TGTGCCAGCAGCGACGGATTAGTGGGAAAACTGTTTTTT

d_call: NA
j_call: TRBJ1-4
v_call: TRBV5-1
clone_size: NA
cdr3_aa: CASSYDGATNEKLFF
cdr3_nt: TGCGCCAGCAGCTATGACGGTGCAACTAATGAAAAACTGTTTTTT

d_call: NA
j_call: TRBJ2-5
v_call: TRBV19
clone_size: few
cdr3_aa: CASSPGPQETQYF
cdr3_nt: TGTGCCAGTAGTCCCGGGCCGCAAGAGACCCAGTACTTC

d_call: TRBD1
j_call: TRBJ1-3
v_call: TRBV7-9
clone_size: NA
cdr3_aa: CASRSTGGSGNTIYF
cdr3_nt: TGTGCCAGCAGAAGCACAGGGGGCTCTGGAAACACCATATATTTT

d_call: NA
j_call: TRBJ1-5
v_call: TRBV28
clone_size: NA
cdr3_aa: CASSLFNQPQHF
cdr3_nt: TGTGCCAGCAGTTTGTTCAATCAGCCCCAGCATTTT

d_call: NA
j_call: TRBJ2-3
v_call: TRBV5-1
clone_size: NA
cdr3_aa: CASSLDRPASTDTQYF
cdr3_nt: TGCGCCAGCAGCTTGGACAGGCCGGCGAGCACAGATACGCAGTATTTT

d_call: NA
j_call: TRBJ2-7
v_call: TRBV5-6
clone_size: NA
cdr3_aa: CASRPVESYEQYF
cdr3_nt: TGTGCCAGCAGACCTGTCGAGTCCTACGAGCAGTACTTC

d_call: TRBD2
j_call: TRBJ2-3
v_call: TRBV10-1
clone_size: few
cdr3_aa: CASSEWSGEGDTQYF
cdr3_nt: TGCGCCAGCAGTGAGTGGAGCGGGGAAGGTGATACGCAGTATTTT

d_call: TRBD1
j_call: TRBJ1-1
v_call: TRBV4-3
clone_size: NA
cdr3_aa: CASSQATGGVTEAFF
cdr3_nt: TGCGCCAGCAGCCAAGCTACAGGGGGAGTAACTGAAGCTTTCTTT

d_call: NA
j_call: TRBJ2-7
v_call: TRBV6-2/TRBV6-3
clone_size: few
cdr3_aa: CASSQWGHEQYF
cdr3_nt: TGTGCCAGCAGCCAGTGGGGACACGAGCAGTACTTC

d_call: NA
j_call: TRBJ1-5
v_call: TRBV9
clone_size: NA
cdr3_aa: CASSVASGQPQHF
cdr3_nt: TGTGCCAGCAGCGTAGCCTCCGGTCAGCCCCAGCATTTT

d_call: NA
j_call: TRBJ1-1
v_call: TRBV7-8
clone_size: NA
cdr3_aa: CASSLGRGSNTEAFF
cdr3_nt: TGTGCCAGCAGCTTAGGGAGAGGGTCGAACACTGAAGCTTTCTTT

d_call: NA
j_call: TRBJ2-3
v_call: TRBV30
clone_size: once
cdr3_aa: CAWKPTDRSAQYF
cdr3_nt: TGTGCCTGGAAGCCCACCGACAGGTCTGCGCAGTATTTT

d_call: NA
j_call: TRBJ2-5
v_call: TRBV5-1
clone_size: NA
cdr3_aa: CASSLGGEETQYF
cdr3_nt: TGCGCCAGCAGCTTGGGTGGGGAGGAGACCCAGTACTTC

d_call: NA
j_call: TRBJ2-3
v_call: TRBV4-2
clone_size: NA
cdr3_aa: CASSGGQPGTDTQYF
cdr3_nt: TGTGCCAGCAGCGGAGGACAGCCAGGCACAGATACGCAGTATTTT

d_call: TRBD1
j_call: TRBJ1-4
v_call: TRBV30
clone_size: many
cdr3_aa: CAWNTGTGNEKLFF
cdr3_nt: TGTGCCTGGAACACCGGGACAGGGAATGAAAAACTGTTTTTT

d_call: NA
j_call: TRBJ2-1
v_call: TRBV6-1
clone_size: NA
cdr3_aa: CASSEYSGSSYNEQFF
cdr3_nt: TGTGCCAGCAGTGAATATTCAGGGAGCTCCTACAATGAGCAGTTCTTC

d_call: TRBD1
j_call: TRBJ1-2
v_call: TRBV29-1
clone_size: NA
cdr3_aa: CSVDTDRAGYTF
cdr3_nt: TGCAGCGTTGATACGGACAGGGCCGGCTACACCTTC

d_call: TRBD1
j_call: TRBJ2-1
v_call: TRBV18
clone_size: NA
cdr3_aa: CASSPDRVFSYNEQFF
cdr3_nt: TGTGCCAGCTCACCAGACAGGGTTTTCTCCTACAATGAGCAGTTCTTC

d_call: NA
j_call: TRBJ1-2
v_call: TRBV6-2/TRBV6-3
clone_size: NA
cdr3_aa: CASSGQGSGGYTF
cdr3_nt: TGTGCCAGCAGCGGACAAGGGTCGGGTGGCTACACCTTC

d_call: NA
j_call: TRBJ1-1
v_call: TRBV29-1
clone_size: NA
cdr3_aa: CSGRANTEAFF
cdr3_nt: TGCAGCGGAAGGGCCAACACTGAAGCTTTCTTT

d_call: NA
j_call: TRBJ2-7
v_call: TRBV6-2/TRBV6-3
clone_size: NA
cdr3_aa: CASSYEAGPYEQYF
cdr3_nt: TGTGCCAGCAGTTACGAGGCAGGGCCCTACGAGCAGTACTTC

d_call: NA
j_call: TRBJ1-3
v_call: TRBV12-5
clone_size: few
cdr3_aa: CASGWGRSSGNTIYF
cdr3_nt: TGTGCTAGTGGGTGGGGACGTAGCTCTGGAAACACCATATATTTT

d_call: NA
j_call: TRBJ1-5
v_call: TRBV19
clone_size: NA
cdr3_aa: CASSIVTLGNQPQHF
cdr3_nt: TGTGCCAGTAGTATAGTAACCCTCGGCAATCAGCCCCAGCATTTT

d_call: NA
j_call: TRBJ1-5
v_call: TRBV19
clone_size: NA
cdr3_aa: CASSIWARQGQPQHF
cdr3_nt: TGTGCCAGTAGTATATGGGCCCGGCAGGGTCAGCCCCAGCATTTT

d_call: NA
j_call: TRBJ2-1
v_call: TRBV30
clone_size: NA
cdr3_aa: CAWSGISYNEQFF
cdr3_nt: TGTGCCTGGAGCGGGATCTCCTACAATGAGCAGTTCTTC

d_call: NA
j_call: TRBJ2-7
v_call: TRBV6-5
clone_size: NA
cdr3_aa: CASSRRQTYEQYF
cdr3_nt: TGTGCCAGCAGTCGGAGACAGACCTACGAGCAGTACTTC

d_call: NA
j_call: TRBJ1-2
v_call: TRBV10-3
clone_size: NA
cdr3_aa: CAISGVANYGYTF
cdr3_nt: TGTGCCATCAGTGGGGTGGCCAACTATGGCTACACCTTC

d_call: NA
j_call: TRBJ2-3
v_call: TRBV4-3
clone_size: NA
cdr3_aa: CASSQDGIGGRTDTQYF
cdr3_nt: TGCGCCAGCAGCCAAGATGGAATCGGGGGGCGCACAGATACGCAGTATTTT

d_call: TRBD2
j_call: TRBJ2-2
v_call: TRBV10-1
clone_size: NA
cdr3_aa: CASSEAAGTGELFF
cdr3_nt: TGCGCCAGCAGTGAGGCAGCGGGGACCGGGGAGCTGTTTTTT

d_call: NA
j_call: TRBJ2-7
v_call: TRBV9
clone_size: NA
cdr3_aa: CASSIHSGTYEQYF
cdr3_nt: TGTGCCAGCAGCATACATAGTGGCACCTACGAGCAGTACTTC

d_call: NA
j_call: TRBJ2-3
v_call: TRBV27
clone_size: NA
cdr3_aa: CASSRRGTDTQYF
cdr3_nt: TGTGCCAGCAGCCGCAGGGGCACTGATACGCAGTATTTT

d_call: NA
j_call: TRBJ2-7
v_call: TRBV6-5
clone_size: once
cdr3_aa: CASSYRGNYEQYF
cdr3_nt: TGTGCCAGCAGTTACCGGGGGAACTACGAGCAGTACTTC

d_call: TRBD1
j_call: TRBJ1-1
v_call: TRBV6-2/TRBV6-3
clone_size: NA
cdr3_aa: CASSYSGGGGRTEAFF
cdr3_nt: TGTGCCAGCAGTTACTCAGGGGGCGGAGGAAGAACTGAAGCTTTCTTT

d_call: TRBD2
j_call: TRBJ2-7
v_call: TRBV6-5
clone_size: once
cdr3_aa: CASSSWRGGGEQYF
cdr3_nt: TGTGCCAGCAGTAGCTGGCGGGGGGGCGGCGAGCAGTACTTC